What follows describes a single T cell receptor beta chain. The antigen this receptor binds is unknown. Within one base of it there is no much larger clone, and no base qualities were kept. The sample belongs to a study of T cell repertoires in cytomegalovirus infection (dated by TCRdb to between 2019 and 2020). Concerning the study at large: The HLA type of each donor mattered for the analysis, because public TCR beta signatures pointed to carriage of CMV infection along with the matching HLA type.

Sequenced on an Illumina HiSeq 1500. TCRdb's own reprocessing of the public reads used fastp at Q25 and MiXCR and kept productive beta chains. Every distinct CDR3 protein forms one entry, paired with its most common genes and DNA. In all, the sample holds around 300,000 distinct CDR3 sequences, and more than 9% of those were seen once. The ten largest clones represent over 3.5% of the sample. The cysteine opens and the phenylalanine closes a CDR3 of 15 amino acids. Only the CDR3 DNA is retained, 45 bases long and in frame from the first base. Cut back by 0 bases and 1 base, the V and J ends lie 13 bases apart. The germline V gene (reference sequence) gives CDR1 as DFQATT and CDR2 as SNEGSKA. Overall results and qualifications from the work: The ex vivo response was dominated by HLA-C-restricted CMV-specific TCR beta clonotypes, which also provided the single most frequent clonotype in two of eight donors. In both this cohort and an independent cohort of more than 350 donors, the cumulative frequency of public TCR beta family members distinguished carriers of CMV infection plus the relevant HLA type.

The chain links TRBV20-1 with TRBJ2-7; the D region possibly corresponds to TRBD2 (6 bases align). Sequencing input: PBMCs. The receptor was derived from a human donor in good health (CMV status not recorded). Some clones in this sample may be carry-over from other donors' samples. CDR3 loop: CSAREASGPSYEQYF. The nucleotides read TGCAGTGCTAGAGAGGCGAGCGGGCCGTCCTACGAGCAGTACTTC.